The next 26 T cell receptor beta chains were all read from a single sample in a study of tumor T cells in aggressive B-cell lymphoma. Profiled with immunoSEQ multiplex PCR; TCRdb holds only in-frame clones, not every one. This sample has thousands of clones, with roughly nine tenths found just once. Source material: tumor tissue. The receptors were gathered from an adult with diffuse large B cell lymphoma.

The chain links TRBV6-5 to TRBJ2-5; TRBD1 matches 10 bases. Trimming removed 6 bases from V and 4 bases from J; junction bases left unmatched: 5. This CDR3 comprises 14 residues. Germline lookup yields CDR1 MNHEY and CDR2 SVGAGI. CDR3 DNA sequence: TGTGCCAGCAGGCGGACAGGGGGGGCAGAGACCCAGTACTTC. Its protein is CASRRTGGAETQYF.

This chain links TRBV5-5 with TRBJ1-1; 8 bases are a match to TRBD1. The CDR3 extends over 15 amino acids. Germline loops: CDR1 SGHKS, CDR2 YYEKEE (reference sequence). V trimming: 4 bases; J trimming: 4 bases; junction bases outside the gene matches: 9. The CDR3 here is CASSARQGWATEAFF. The CDR3 coding sequence is TGTGCCAGCAGCGCCCGACAGGGGTGGGCCACTGAAGCTTTCTTT.

The V call is TRBV5-1, the J call TRBJ1-5, with 9 bases fitting TRBD1. The J segment lost 7 bases and the V segment lost 3 bases, leaving 5 bases of the junction unmatched. The CDR3 contains 14 residues. Germline V gives CDR1 SGHRS, CDR2 YFSETQ. The CDR3 here is CASSSQGAKQPQHF. In nucleotides, the CDR3 is TGCGCCAGCAGCTCACAGGGGGCAAAACAGCCCCAGCATTTT.

The count of this clone is one. The DNA for the CDR3 is TGTGCCAGTAGTACAAACTGGGACAGCTACAATGAGCAGTTCTTC. Residues: CASSTNWDSYNEQFF. The chain recombines TRBV19 with TRBJ2-1, with 7 nucleotides matching TRBD1. Per the germline V gene, CDR1 is LNHDA and CDR2 is SQIVND (reference sequence). CDR3 length: 15 residues. After removal of 4 bases from V and 3 bases from J, the junction contained 6 bases not matched to a gene.

The rearrangement links TRBV11-2 to TRBJ1-2; D is undetermined. Per germline, CDR1 SGHAT and CDR2 FQNNGV. The CDR3 has 11 residues. Between the trimmed V and J ends, which lost 2 bases and 8 bases, there was a span of 6 bases. The CDR3 DNA reads TGTGCCAGCAGCTTACTAAGAGGCTACACCTTC. Translating it yields CASSLLRGYTF. Complete variable domain (other parts from reference TRBV11-2 and TRBJ1-2): EAGVAQSPRYKIIEKRQSVAFWCNPISGHATLYWYQQILGQGPKLLIQFQNNGVVDDSQLPKDRFSAERLKGVDSTLKIQPAKLEDSAVYLCASSLLRGYTFGSGTRLTVV.

The chain uses TRBV4-3 and TRBJ2-2, with 8 positions matching TRBD2. The V segment lost 4 bases and the J segment 2 bases; nucleotides outside the gene matches: 3. Germline values: CDR1 LGHNA, CDR2 YSLEER. The CDR3 consists of 15 residues. CDR3 sequence: CASSLVAGNTGELFF. DNA of the CDR3: TGCGCCAGCAGCCTCGTAGCGGGAAACACCGGGGAGCTGTTTTTT.

The rearrangement uses TRBV7-9 and TRBJ1-1; the match to TRBD1 covers 7 bases. This CDR3 spans 14 amino acids. The J segment lost 0 bases and the V segment lost 5 bases, leaving 3 bases of the junction unmatched. Germline lookup yields CDR1 SEHNR and CDR2 FQNEAQ (reference sequence). Here the CDR3 DNA reads TGTGCCAGCAGCGTACAGGGGATGAACACTGAAGCTTTCTTT. Encoded protein: CASSVQGMNTEAFF. The entire variable domain, with the rest obtained from reference TRBV7-9 and TRBJ1-1, is as follows: DTGVSQNPRHKITKRGQNVTFRCDPISEHNRLYWYRQTLGQGPEFLTYFQNEAQLEKSRLLSDRFSAERPKGSFSTLEIQRTEQGDSAMYLCASSVQGMNTEAFFGQGTRLTVV.

This rearrangement joins TRBV29-1 to TRBJ2-2; D unclear. The CDR3 length is 16 residues. Germline V gene sequence: CDR1 SQVTM, CDR2 ANQGSEA. Trimming left V 1 base short and J 5 bases short, with 17 bases between. CDR3 loop: CSVEGLANTPTGELFF. In DNA form, the CDR3 reads TGCAGCGTTGAAGGACTTGCCAACACACCAACCGGGGAGCTGTTTTTT.

The rearrangement uses TRBV5-1 and TRBJ2-1; D might be TRBD1 (5 bases). The CDR3 loop spans 14 amino acids. In germline, CDR1 is SGHRS, CDR2 YFSETQ. The V gene lost 0 bases and the J gene lost 4 bases, with 8 bases spanning the gap. Written as DNA, the CDR3 is TGCGCCAGCAGCTTGGACAGGTTTTACAATGAGCAGTTCTTC. It is translated as CASSLDRFYNEQFF.

V gene TRBV28 combines with J gene TRBJ2-5; 7 bases are a match to TRBD1. Germline CDR1 reads MDHEN; CDR2 reads SYDVKM. CDR3 size: 14 residues. The V segment lost 5 bases and the J segment 3 bases; nucleotides outside the gene matches: 6. CDR3 protein: CASSPWDSEETQYF. CDR3 DNA: TGTGCCAGCAGTCCCTGGGACAGCGAAGAGACCCAGTACTTC.

The V gene is TRBV4-1, the J gene TRBJ2-1; a weak D match, TRBD1 (6 bases). The germline V gene encodes CDR1 MGHRA and CDR2 YSYEKL. The CDR3 covers 15 residues. The ends were cut back, 4 bases at V and 2 bases at J, with 12 bases in the middle. In DNA, the CDR3 is TGCGCCAGCAGCCCCTTTGGGGGCCCCTACAATGAGCAGTTCTTC. Amino acid sequence: CASSPFGGPYNEQFF.

CDR3 loop: CASSSRTVTQYF. The CDR3 DNA is TGTGCCAGCAGTTCAAGGACAGTAACGCAGTATTTT. This rearrangement joins TRBV28 to TRBJ2-3; a possible D gene is TRBD1 (6 bases). Trimming took 4 bases from V and 9 from J, leaving 11 bases between them. CDR3 size: 12 residues. The germline V gene has CDR1 MDHEN and CDR2 SYDVKM.

V usage is TRBV10-3 and J usage is TRBJ2-2, with 11 bases lining up with TRBD2. Germline CDR1 reads ENHRY; CDR2 reads SYGVKD. The CDR3 totals 15 residues. V was clipped by 11 bases and J by 7 bases; unmatched bases: 12. The CDR3 bases are TGTGCCTCGAAGGGACTAGCGGAAATAGACGGGGAGCTGTTTTTT. Translation gives CASKGLAEIDGELFF.

The rearrangement links TRBV14 to TRBJ2-1, with 13 bases identical to TRBD2. V shed 4 bases and J 5 bases; nucleotides not matched to a gene: 11. CDR1 is SGHDN and CDR2 is FVKESK in the germline V gene. This CDR3 spans 18 amino acids. The CDR3 spells CASSRYGTSGTSDNEQFF. CDR3 in DNA: TGTGCCAGCAGCCGGTACGGGACTAGCGGGACGTCTGACAATGAGCAGTTCTTC.

The chain carries TRBV23-1 and TRBJ1-2, with 11 bases that match TRBD1. TRBV23-1 is an ORF for which the function is uncertain. CDR3 size: 16 residues. V gave up 4 bases and J gave up 6 bases; unmatched junction bases: 10. The CDR3 loop reads CASSPRVGQGADGYTF. The DNA for the CDR3 is TGCGCCAGCAGTCCCCGAGTCGGACAGGGGGCGGATGGCTACACCTTC.

The rearrangement uses TRBV10-3 and TRBJ1-4; D unresolved. This CDR3 comprises 16 residues. Between the trimmed V and J ends, which lost 3 bases and 3 bases, there was a span of 14 bases. Germline V gives CDR1 ENHRY, CDR2 SYGVKD. CDR3 sequence reads: CAISDSKQEANEKLFF. CDR3 bases: TGTGCCATCAGTGACAGCAAGCAGGAGGCTAATGAAAAACTGTTTTTT.

The rearrangement joins TRBV11-1 to TRBJ1-1; D is uncertain. CDR1 SGHAT and CDR2 FQDESV come from the germline V gene (reference sequence). The CDR3 consists of 13 residues. The V end was cut by 5 bases, the J end by 0 bases, with 7 bases between. DNA for the CDR3: TGTGCCAGCAGCCTTGACTTGAACACTGAAGCTTTCTTT. Amino acid sequence: CASSLDLNTEAFF.

The chain couples TRBV2 to TRBJ2-3; perhaps TRBD2 as D (5 bases). V lost 5 bases and J lost 5, with 11 bases in between. The CDR3 has 13 amino acids. Germline CDR1 and CDR2: SNHLY and FYNNEI. This CDR3 is CASSLAFIDTQYF. In DNA, the CDR3 is TGTGCCAGCAGTCTAGCCTTCATAGATACGCAGTATTTT. Together with reference TRBV2 and TRBJ2-3, the CDR3 gives the full variable domain: EPEVTQTPSHQVTQMGQEVILRCVPISNHLYFYWYRQILGQKVEFLVSFYNNEISEKSEIFDDQFSVERPDGSNFTLKIRSTKLEDSAMYFCASSLAFIDTQYFGPGTRLTVL.

A few counts support this clone. The chain couples TRBV6-4 to TRBJ2-1; 8 nucleotides align to TRBD2. CDR3 size: 15 residues. Germline values: CDR1 MRHNA, CDR2 SNTAGT. V trimming: 3 bases; J trimming: 2 bases; junction bases outside the gene matches: 3. The CDR3 sequence: CASSEGREAYNEQFF. The CDR3 nucleotides are TGTGCCAGCAGTGAGGGGCGGGAGGCCTACAATGAGCAGTTCTTC.

CDR3 sequence: CASSPKQQAGNTIYF. In DNA form, the CDR3 reads TGTGCCAGCTCACCTAAACAGCAGGCTGGAAACACCATATATTTT. This chain connects TRBV18 to TRBJ1-3; D is unresolved. CDR3 length equals 15 residues. Trimming left V 3 bases short and J 2 bases short, with 11 bases between. Germline CDR1 is KGHSH and CDR2 is LQKENI. The variable domain in full, with the rest retrieved from reference TRBV18 and TRBJ1-3, is NAGVMQNPRHLVRRRGQEARLRCSPMKGHSHVYWYRQLPEEGLKFMVYLQKENIIDESGMPKERFSAEFPKEGPSILRIQQVVRGDSAAYFCASSPKQQAGNTIYFGEGSWLTVV.

The V and J genes are TRBV6-6 and TRBJ2-7; a weak D match, TRBD2 (5 bases). Germline lookup yields CDR1 MNHNY and CDR2 SVGAGI (reference sequence). The CDR3 runs to 12 residues. V dropped 5 bases and J dropped 6 bases, with 11 bases sitting between them. The chain's CDR3 is CASSHGRGEQYF. The CDR3 nucleotides are TGTGCCAGCAGTCACGGTCGGGGCGAGCAGTACTTC.

V gene TRBV6-5 combines with J gene TRBJ1-3; 8 bases are shared with TRBD1. V was pared by 6 bases and J by 2 bases, with 3 bases of the junction left unmatched. The germline V gene encodes CDR1 MNHEY and CDR2 SVGAGI. The CDR3 runs 14 residues. The CDR3 reads CASSTTGAGNTIYF. CDR3 DNA: TGTGCCAGCAGCACGACAGGGGCTGGAAACACCATATATTTT.

The chain joins TRBV7-9 to TRBJ2-2, with 11 positions matching TRBD2. Germline CDR1 and CDR2: SEHNR and FQNEAQ (reference sequence). The V and J ends lost 2 bases and 2 bases, in that order; junction bases with no gene match: 7. The CDR3 has 18 residues. CDR3 amino acids: CASSLPPRLAGNTGELFF. CDR3 nucleotides: TGTGCCAGCAGCTTACCCCCTCGACTAGCGGGAAACACCGGGGAGCTGTTTTTT.

Turning to this clone: The junction and the germline gene differ at one end; a read error may be behind it. The chain joins TRBV7-9 to TRBJ1-2, with D possibly TRBD1 on 6 matching bases. The CDR3 covers 14 residues. The germline V gene has CDR1 SEHNR and CDR2 FQNEAQ (reference sequence). CDR3 sequence reads: CVSSAWGRMNGYTF. The CDR3 nucleotides read TGTGTCAGCAGCGCATGGGGGCGGATGAATGGCTACACCTTC.

V usage is TRBV5-1 and J usage is TRBJ2-5; D may be TRBD2 (5 bases). The CDR3 covers 13 residues. Germline values: CDR1 SGHRS, CDR2 YFSETQ. Trimming left V 3 bases short and J 3 bases short, with 9 bases between. The CDR3 loop reads CASSWEMKETQYF. The CDR3 DNA follows: TGCGCCAGCAGCTGGGAGATGAAAGAGACCCAGTACTTC.

This chain joins TRBV7-3 and TRBJ2-3; no firm D call. CDR3 length equals 14 residues. The germline V and J ends were trimmed by 1 base and 6 bases, with 11 bases remaining between them. The germline V gene encodes CDR1 SGHTA and CDR2 FQGTGA. The CDR3 sequence: CASSLMLSSDTQYF. DNA of the CDR3: TGTGCCAGCAGCTTAATGCTCAGTTCGGATACGCAGTATTTT. Variable domain in full (rest from reference TRBV7-3 and TRBJ2-3): GAGVSQTPSNKVTEKGKYVELRCDPISGHTALYWYRQSLGQGPEFLIYFQGTGAADDSGLPNDRFFAVRPEGSVSTLKIQRTERGDSAVYLCASSLMLSSDTQYFGPGTRLTVL.